This T cell receptor beta chain was recovered during a study of cytomegalovirus exposure and HLA in healthy donors (dated by TCRdb to 2016 to 2017). Regarding the study in general: In an earlier analysis of fewer than 750 of the donors, about 260 Gb of sequence data and some 120 million unique TCR beta sequences from roughly 180 million T cells were reported. An early release that covered about 600 HLA-typed donors contained around 300 gigabases of sequencing data and some 87 million unique TCR sequences. Of the 300 to 500 genotyped donors, 65% to 90% were placed in the genetic ancestry cluster associated with self-reported Caucasian donors. The study was designed to test whether signatures of past pathogen exposure could be identified by cataloging public T cell receptors. The study profiled the T cell repertoires of fewer than 850 subjects by immunosequencing and related them to cytomegalovirus serostatus. In addition to the first cohort of several hundred subjects, a separate validation cohort of approximately 120 different subjects was used. High-throughput TCR immunosequencing, statistical association of individual TCRs with disease status, and machine learning were combined to predict cytomegalovirus infection status. A later analysis re-examined previously published TCR beta repertoires from about 700 donors and added high-resolution HLA genotyping to investigate patterns of TCR occurrence. Rather than using new phenotypic data, the later analysis identified candidate immune exposures from TCR beta sequences and from how often those sequences occurred across donors. An earlier analysis of around 580 of the donors used high-throughput TCR beta sequencing to judge whether each TCR beta V gene segment behaved as functional or pseudogenic. Donor age, sex, ethnicity and CMV serostatus were compiled alongside the repertoire data. Genome-wide SNP genotypes for about 65% of the roughly 700 donors were used in a later genetic analysis, which treated that subset as a discovery cohort. All discovery cohort repertoires had been generated using a single sequencing platform. HLA typing covered class I and class II loci at four-digit resolution. The number of typed donors differed by locus: roughly 620-630 for A, B, C, DRB1 and DQB1; approximately 540 for DQA1; 600 to 610 for DPA1; and around 470 for DPB1. Four or five DR-DQ haplotypes were handled as single units for association and clustering, since linkage in the cohort was strong. Across around 400 genotyped donors of the cohort, an average of about 240,000 unique TCR beta nucleotide sequences per donor were sequenced, and roughly a sixth of those sequences were non-productive. What the work shows at the level of the full study, not this receptor alone: Linkage disequilibrium might explain the correlated functional status among segregating V segments, but an unknown experimental factor could not be ruled out. The presence/absence analyses assumed that sequencing depth was roughly uniform across donors, and that assumption may not be true. Because HLA typing was missing for some donors at each locus, association tests included only the typed subset. A later genetic analysis reported fewer N-insertions in productive TCRs among donors in an Asian-associated ancestry cluster than the roughly 700-donor mean. In an earlier analysis of several hundred of the donors, most TCR beta V segments were observed in productive rearrangements about 90% or about 30% of the time, broadly matching IMGT annotations. When HLA alleles, especially DR and DQ, strongly co-occurred, attributing TCR associations to individual alleles was difficult. Specific HLA alleles were associated with roughly 17,000 TCR beta sequences at a false discovery rate of 0.05 in a later analysis. A further reported finding was that TCR beta sequences accurately predicted the HLA-A and HLA-B alleles for most subjects in the first cohort. In a later analysis, TCR association rates were found to vary across HLA loci, with the most associated TCRs seen for DRB1 alleles and the fewest for HLA-C alleles. In a later analysis, HLA-associated TCR beta chains showed more clonal expansion and lower generation probabilities than non-associated chains that were equally common. Most TCR sequences were observed very rarely across donors, whereas some public TCRs were present in many individuals. According to a later analysis, most CMV-associated TCR beta chains appeared to be HLA-restricted, and the HLA associations seemed to be driven largely by CMV exposure. In a later genetic analysis, a missense DCLRE1C variant was associated with V-gene and J-gene trimming of TCR beta chains, and the association was replicated in an independent cohort. Cytomegalovirus status was reported to be diagnosed by the classifier with high specificity and sensitivity in both the original and validation cohorts. The sequencing pipeline was judged likely to have produced a cluster of highly shared sequence variants as a technical artifact. In vitro tests confirmed that a few of the cytomegalovirus-associated TCR beta chains recognize cytomegalovirus antigens. This cohort had only TCR beta chains sequenced, and the lack of alpha or paired-chain data limited which features could be detected. According to the authors, the approach could potentially be generalized to other disease states and immunological phenotypes. The study gave a list of 150 to 200 TCR beta chains associated with cytomegalovirus. About 17 rarely observed V segments, including chromosome 9 orphons, were excluded from the earlier analysis of about 600 of the donors because counts were too low. Immune exposure information for the cohort was limited to CMV serostatus. Some IMGT-functional V segments, including TRBV6-2 and TRBV6-3, could not be distinguished by the 87-base-pair reads and were therefore excluded. Several of the top co-occurrence clusters appeared to be linked to parvovirus B19, influenza, CMV and Epstein-Barr virus, according to a later analysis.

The cohort consisted of 670 or so healthy bone marrow donors. Cohort members were all nominally healthy when sampled, although unrecorded immune exposures were likely present. The donor tested CMV seronegative, placing the donor among the 350 or so seronegative members of the cohort. Every donor gave a peripheral blood sample, and the peripheral blood mononuclear cells from that sample were used for TCR beta sequencing. The Qiagen DNeasy Blood Extraction Kit was used to extract genomic DNA from the blood cell samples. Library preparation was by the immunoSEQ multiplex PCR assay. A mixture of 60 forward primers for TCR Vbeta segments and 13 reverse primers for TCR Jbeta segments was used in the multiplex PCR. The CDR3 region of rearranged TCR beta genes was amplified from genomic DNA with a multiplex PCR assay. On the Illumina HiSeq System, the amplified TCR beta libraries were sequenced as 87-base-pair reads. Regarding the original processing steps: Across the 640 or so repertoires, a later analysis counted 75 million to 90 million unique TCR beta chains, roughly 11 million of which were shared by at least two donors. Raw reads were error-corrected and collapsed into unique sequences with a nearest-neighbor algorithm that merged closely related sequences to remove PCR and sequencing errors. V, D and J gene segments were assigned by aligning CDR3 sequences to IMGT reference sequences. For a sequence to be retained, at least a six-nucleotide match to both a V gene segment and a J gene segment was required. Rearrangements were classified as productive when the CDR3 lacked stop codons and remained in frame with V and J, and all other rearrangements were classified as non-productive. CDR3 was defined by IMGT convention, running from the second conserved V-encoded cysteine to the conserved J-encoded phenylalanine. The earlier analysis of about 500 of the donors excluded sequences that lacked an unambiguous match to a single V gene segment. In an earlier analysis of approximately 590 of the donors, V segments were called functional above 56.7% productive rearrangements and were called segregating when the between-donor standard deviation exceeded 5%. A statistical classification framework was built to diagnose cytomegalovirus status from the catalog of TCR beta chain sequences. In a later analysis, TCR nucleotide sequences were compared against IMGT/GENE-DB human TR gene sequences so that V and J genes could be assigned. A later analysis assigned CDR3 sequences and most-parsimonious VDJ recombination scenarios with the TCRdist pipeline. In a later analysis, each TCR beta chain was defined by its CDR3 amino acid sequence together with its V-gene family, and reads lacking a unique V-gene family were excluded. A later analysis removed roughly 590 highly shared, low-generation-probability nucleotide sequences to deal with suspected cross-contamination and a sequencing artifact. In a later analysis, a clonal expansion index was calculated for each public chain from normalized within-repertoire ranks of inferred template counts. In a later analysis, generation probabilities were computed with a VDJ recombination model fitted to out-of-frame rearrangements, and the resulting probabilities were checked against IGoR. In a later analysis, TCR-TCR, TCR-HLA and TCR-CMV co-occurrence was scored with hypergeometric tests, and a repertoire-size bias correction was applied to TCR pairs. To estimate false discovery rates, a later analysis permuted the HLA or CMV assignments 20 times. In a later analysis, co-occurring TCRs were grouped using DBSCAN, and TCRdist sequence similarity was added for clustering within HLA-allele-positive subsets. For co-occurrence clustering, repertoires with fewer than 30,000 or more than 120,000 public chains were excluded, along with roughly five repertoires with anomalous nucleotide sharing. TCRdb limited this immuneACCESS table to in-frame rearrangements with V and J called. A share of clones is missing; checked studies link under half to unresolved V genes, and the rest is unexplained. That table is the source of V, J and clone size, and D and trimming were worked out from the DNA. Present in this sample are 100,000 to 150,000 clones, 77% of which were seen just once. The ten largest clones represent approximately 1.4% of the sample.

In this sample, this clone turned up a few times. No antigen is known for it. No base quality information exists; no much larger clone differs at one position. From cysteine to phenylalanine, the CDR3 is 12 amino acids long. Only the CDR3 DNA stays, 36 bases, in frame from base 1. The V end gives up 4 bases and the J end 10 bases, leaving 4 bases in the junction not matched to a gene. Looking up the germline V gene yields CDR1 MNHEY and CDR2 SVGAGI. The sequence is built from TRBV6-5 and TRBJ1-1; 9 middle bases align to TRBD1. Sequenced material: PBMCs. This TCR was recovered from a woman between 40 and 50 years old in good health and CMV-seronegative. For the CDR3, the sequence is CASSWTGAPAFF. The DNA is as follows: TGTGCCAGCAGTTGGACAGGGGCACCAGCTTTCTTT.